This T cell receptor beta chain was sequenced in a study of T-cell reconstitution after alpha-beta-depleted transplantation in children. Findings and caveats of the study: Where some patients showed high TCRbeta diversity at day 60, it came from recipient T cells and thymic progenitors that had survived. One year after transplant, T-cell counts and diversity came mostly from newly produced T cells. Reports say that about two months after transplant, the alpha-beta T cells came out of several hundred graft clones that had expanded.

Concerning this clonotype: Its antigen is undetermined.

Unique molecular identifiers were incorporated into the prepared TCRbeta library. TCRdb reprocessed the PCR reads via MiXCR and lists one record per CDR3 protein. This sample carries some 830,000 distinct CDR3 sequences, roughly 15% of them seen once, and the ten largest clones take about 5%. Trimming left V 8 bases short and J 0 bases short, with 14 bases between. Germline lookup yields CDR1 MDHEN and CDR2 SYDVKM. This CDR3 is 15 amino acids long. The gene calls are TRBV28 and TRBJ1-5; a possible D gene is TRBD1 (6 bases). The sequenced sample was PBMCs, mostly from graft donor cells, obtained 360 days after TCRalphabeta/CD19-depleted stem cell transplant. The sequence was obtained from a male patient between 5 and 17 years old who had a stem cell transplant for acute lymphoblastic leukemia, so the T cells may come from the graft donor. The CDR3 sequence: CASRIYRDSNQPQHF. CDR3 in DNA: TGTGCCAGCCGAATTTACAGGGATAGCAATCAGCCCCAGCATTTT.